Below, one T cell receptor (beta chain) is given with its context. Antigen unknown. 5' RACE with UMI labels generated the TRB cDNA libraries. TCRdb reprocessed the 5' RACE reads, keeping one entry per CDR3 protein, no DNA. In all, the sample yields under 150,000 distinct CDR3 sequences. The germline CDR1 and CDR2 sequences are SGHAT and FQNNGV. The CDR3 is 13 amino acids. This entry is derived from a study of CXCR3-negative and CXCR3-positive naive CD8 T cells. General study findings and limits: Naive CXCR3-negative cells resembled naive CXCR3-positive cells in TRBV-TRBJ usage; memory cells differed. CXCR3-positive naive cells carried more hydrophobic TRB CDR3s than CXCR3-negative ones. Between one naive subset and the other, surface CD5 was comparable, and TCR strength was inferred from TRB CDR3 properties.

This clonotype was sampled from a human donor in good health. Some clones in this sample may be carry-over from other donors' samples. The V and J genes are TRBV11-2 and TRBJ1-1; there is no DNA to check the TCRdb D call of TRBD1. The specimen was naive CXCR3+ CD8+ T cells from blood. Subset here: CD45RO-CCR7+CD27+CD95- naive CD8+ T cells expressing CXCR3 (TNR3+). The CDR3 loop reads CASSWGSGTEAFF.